This TCR beta chain came from a study of early T cells in non-severe SARS-CoV-2 infection. Across the study: The sequenced material was bulk RNA from unsorted whole blood, and its chains were unpaired. Findings and caveats of the study: There was a bias toward anti-spike CD8 responses in VDJdb matching, which missed private and CD4 specificities.

This clonotype has a handful of counts. Its cognate antigen is unknown. Germline-derived CDR1 and CDR2 are SQVTM and ANQGSEA. The CDR3 loop spans 15 amino acids. Unique molecular identifiers were added to individual cDNA molecules. TCRdb reprocessed the 5' RACE reads via MiXCR and lists one record per CDR3 protein. The repertoire holds fewer than 50,000 distinct CDR3 sequences, with 12% as singletons. This clonotype originated in an adult who was a healthcare worker with PCR-confirmed SARS-CoV-2 infection or an uninfected control (not recorded which). The V call is TRBV29-1, the J call TRBJ1-4; possibly TRBD1 for D (5 bases). Sequencing was carried out using whole blood. The CDR3 region is CRVGRTPTTNEKLFF. CDR3 sequence (DNA): TGCAGGGTGGGACGGACACCGACAACTAATGAAAAACTGTTTTTT. Combining the CDR3 with reference TRBV29-1 and TRBJ1-4 gives the whole variable domain SAVISQKPSRDICQRGTSLTIQCQVDSQVTMMFWYRQQPGQSLTLIATANQGSEATYESGFVIDKFPISRPNLTFSTLTVSNMSPEDSSIYLCRVGRTPTTNEKLFFGSGTQLSVL.